This T cell receptor (beta chain) was sequenced during a study of post-analysis software for immune sequencing data. Study details: Recorded disease courses covered relapsing-remitting, secondary progressive and progressive-relapsing multiple sclerosis. Some patients had no subtype annotation. General observations from the study: Analysis by F measure revealed that same-batch samples clustered strongly together. The five TRBV segments detected at higher frequency in patients than in controls included TRBV5-6, TRBV5-1 and TRBV20-1. Significantly decreased normalized Chao1 diversity was recorded for multiple sclerosis patients relative to controls.

Concerning this clonotype: Its cognate antigen is unknown.

The V end lost 4 bases, the J end lost 12 bases, and 19 bases lay between the germline ends. The germline V gene encodes CDR1 SGHRS and CDR2 YFSETQ. CDR3 length equals 13 residues. The library was made from cDNA and included unique molecular identifiers. A single record per CDR3 protein comes from TCRdb applying MiXCR to the PCR reads. The sample carries about 800,000 distinct CDR3 sequences, roughly 29% recorded once. The receptor comes from a girl between 5 and 17 years old with multiple sclerosis. The chain links TRBV5-1 to TRBJ1-1; D is unresolved. The specimen was blood. This chain's CDR3 is CASSVDIQAGTFF. DNA for the CDR3: TGCGCCAGCAGCGTAGATATCCAGGCGGGGACTTTCTTT.